The clone carrying this TCR beta chain has a handful of counts. Its antigen is unidentified. V gave up 0 bases and J gave up 6 bases, with 14 bases separating them. Germline V gives CDR1 KGHSH, CDR2 LQKENI. The CDR3 sequence is 16 residues long. The sample belongs to a study of early T cells in non-severe SARS-CoV-2 infection. Study in general: Sequenced material consisted of bulk RNA (from unsorted whole blood), and chains were unpaired. Findings and caveats of the study: Matching with VDJdb favored anti-spike CD8 responses (missing private and CD4 specificities).

Individual cDNA molecules carried attached unique molecular identifiers. TCRdb fed the 5' RACE reads into MiXCR, producing one record per CDR3 protein. The sample lists some 61,000 distinct CDR3 sequences, roughly 8.7% occurring once. Sequencing was performed on whole blood, taken at baseline. This receptor was obtained from an adult who was a healthcare worker with PCR-confirmed SARS-CoV-2 infection or an uninfected control (not recorded which). The rearrangement links TRBV18 to TRBJ2-2; weak D call: TRBD1 (6 bases). The CDR3 is CASSPPQGWKAGELFF. The DNA of the CDR3 is TGTGCCAGCTCACCACCGCAGGGGTGGAAAGCCGGGGAGCTGTTTTTT.